The 24 T cell receptor beta chains presented below share a single source sample, sequenced in a study of cytomegalovirus exposure and HLA in healthy donors. With 60 Vbeta and 13 Jbeta primers, the PCR was carried out. Clones were read by immunoSEQ multiplex PCR, and TCRdb kept only the in-frame ones, dropping some. The sample lists 110,000 to 150,000 clones; about four fifths were seen once. The specimen was PBMCs. The receptors originated from a male donor in good health and CMV-seropositive.

CDR3 in amino acids: CASSPASGQETQYF. The CDR3 DNA follows: TGTGCCAGCAGCCCGGCTAGCGGTCAAGAGACCCAGTACTTC. The chain carries TRBV2 and TRBJ2-5, with TRBD2 matching 7 bases. Germline loops: CDR1 SNHLY, CDR2 FYNNEI. The CDR3 length is 14 residues. After removal of 6 bases from V and 2 bases from J, the junction contained 6 bases not matched to a gene.

The V and J genes are TRBV27 and TRBJ2-3, with 8 bases that match TRBD1. Germline assignment: CDR1 MNHEY and CDR2 SMNVEV (reference sequence). The CDR3 covers 15 residues. J lost 2 bases, V lost 5 bases, and 6 bases had no gene match. The CDR3 nucleotides are TGTGCCAGCAGTCTCCGGGACAGGACCACAGATACGCAGTATTTT. Its protein product is CASSLRDRTTDTQYF.

The V and J genes are TRBV5-1 and TRBJ2-5, with D possibly matching TRBD2 (7 bases). The CDR3 is 18 amino acids. Between the trimmed V and J ends, which lost 4 bases and 1 base, there was a span of 23 bases. The germline V gene encodes CDR1 SGHRS and CDR2 YFSETQ. CDR3: CASSLAFGGARGQETQYF. CDR3 nucleotide sequence: TGCGCCAGCAGCCTGGCTTTTGGGGGGGCTCGTGGCCAAGAGACCCAGTACTTC. Together with reference TRBV5-1 and TRBJ2-5, the CDR3 gives the full variable domain: KAGVTQTPRYLIKTRGQQVTLSCSPISGHRSVSWYQQTPGQGLQFLFEYFSETQRNKGNFPGRFSGRQFSNSRSEMNVSTLELGDSALYLCASSLAFGGARGQETQYFGPGTRLLVL.

The chain employs TRBV20-1 and TRBJ2-3; tentatively, D is TRBD1 (5 bases). CDR3 length: 11 residues. The germline gives CDR1 DFQATT, CDR2 SNEGSKA (reference sequence). V was pared by 6 bases and J by 10 bases, with 14 bases between. The CDR3 DNA reads as TGCAGTGCCAGGACACAAAGGGCGCAGTATTTT. Its translation is CSARTQRAQYF.

The chain employs TRBV7-9 and TRBJ1-5; tentative D call: TRBD1 (6 bases). Germline V gives CDR1 SEHNR, CDR2 FQNEAQ (reference sequence). The V gene lost 5 bases and the J gene lost 2 bases, with 16 bases spanning the gap. This CDR3 spans 16 amino acids. In DNA form, the CDR3 reads TGTGCCAGCAGCCCCAGCGCAGGGGCTGGCAATCAGCCCCAGCATTTT. This encodes CASSPSAGAGNQPQHF.

The rearrangement links TRBV19 to TRBJ2-5; D perhaps matches TRBD2 (5 bases). Per germline, CDR1 LNHDA and CDR2 SQIVND (reference sequence). This CDR3 has 15 residues. Trimming pared 5 bases from V and 3 bases from J, leaving 16 bases between. The CDR3 is CASSGLGPGEETQYF. CDR3 bases: TGTGCCAGTAGTGGACTTGGGCCCGGGGAAGAGACCCAGTACTTC.

The V gene is TRBV27, the J gene TRBJ2-7; D might be TRBD1 (5 bases). The ends were cut back, 6 bases at V and 6 bases at J, with 18 bases in the middle. The length of the CDR3 is 14 residues. CDR1 and CDR2 (germline): MNHEY, SMNVEV (reference sequence). CDR3 coding DNA: TGTGCCAGCAGGGGGCGCGCAGGGCTGGTCGAGCAGTACTTC. It encodes CASRGRAGLVEQYF.

The chain carries TRBV9 and TRBJ1-4; D possibly corresponds to TRBD1 (5 bases). Germline V lookup: CDR1 SGDLS, CDR2 YYNGEE. The CDR3 spans 15 residues. The ends were cut back, 0 bases at V and 7 bases at J, with 13 bases in the middle. The CDR3 nucleotides read TGTGCCAGCAGCGTAGGGGGCGGGGCTGCTGAAAAACTGTTTTTT. Translation: CASSVGGGAAEKLFF.

This rearrangement joins TRBV10-3 to TRBJ2-7, with a possible D match to TRBD1 (6 bases). CDR1 is ENHRY, CDR2 SYGVKD, per germline. V lost 10 bases to trimming and J lost 2 bases, with 15 bases between them. The CDR3 has 13 residues. CDR3 sequence: CATRGQPTYEQYF. The CDR3, as DNA: TGTGCCACTCGTGGACAGCCCACCTACGAGCAGTACTTC.

The gene calls are TRBV2 and TRBJ2-7, with TRBD1 matching 8 bases. After removal of 6 bases from V and 6 bases from J, the junction contained 10 bases not matched to a gene. In germline, CDR1 is SNHLY, CDR2 FYNNEI. This CDR3 has 14 residues. The CDR3 DNA reads as TGTGCCAGCAGGCCCGGGACAGGCTCCGGCGAGCAGTACTTC. The encoded protein is CASRPGTGSGEQYF.

V usage is TRBV6-6 and J usage is TRBJ2-5; TRBD2 aligns across 14 bases. J was trimmed by 3 bases and V by 10 bases; bases with no gene match: 4. The CDR3 sequence is 14 residues long. Germline V gene data show CDR1 as MNHNY and CDR2 as SVGAGI (reference sequence). CDR3 bases: TGTGCCATCAGACTAGCGGGAGGGGAAGAGACCCAGTACTTC. Translation gives CAIRLAGGEETQYF.

This clone has only one observation. The chain links TRBV10-3 to TRBJ1-4; 12 bases align to TRBD1. Losses at the gene ends were 4 bases for V and 7 bases for J; bases not matched to a gene: 4. The length of the CDR3 is 15 residues. Germline V CDR1 and CDR2: ENHRY, SYGVKD. The CDR3 DNA sequence: TGTGCCATCAGTGCGGGACAGGGGGCAGTTGAAAAACTGTTTTTT. This encodes CAISAGQGAVEKLFF.

J is TRBJ2-5 and V is TRBV6-1; TRBD2 is a possible D gene (6 bases). The DNA end is a closer match to TRBJ2-7, so the J assignment may be wrong. CDR3 length: 14 amino acids. Germline loops: CDR1 MNHNS, CDR2 SASEGT. Here the CDR3 DNA reads TGTGCCAGCAGGCCCTGGGCGGGAACCTACGAGCAGTACTTC. Protein product: CASRPWAGTYEQYF.

This clone appeared a single time. Written as DNA, the CDR3 is TGTGCCAGCAGCTTGGGGGGGACCTACGAGCAGTACTTC. Translated, it gives CASSLGGTYEQYF. This rearrangement joins TRBV7-9 to TRBJ2-7; TRBD2 matches at 7 bases. The germline V gene encodes CDR1 SEHNR and CDR2 FQNEAQ (reference sequence). The CDR3 is 13 residues long. With 3 bases clipped from V and 2 bases from J, the junction kept 1 base outside the gene matches.

The genes are TRBV25-1 and TRBJ2-2; possibly TRBD1 for D (6 bases). The ends were cut back, 5 bases at V and 2 bases at J, with 12 bases in the middle. The CDR3 is 15 amino acids. Germline CDR1 MGHDK, CDR2 SYGVNS. The CDR3 sequence: CASSPWTENTGELFF. CDR3 DNA sequence: TGTGCCAGCAGTCCCTGGACAGAAAACACCGGGGAGCTGTTTTTT. The variable domain in full, completed from reference TRBV25-1 and TRBJ2-2, reads EADIYQTPRYLVIGTGKKITLECSQTMGHDKMYWYQQDPGMELHLIHYSYGVNSTEKGDLSSESTVSRIRTEHFPLTLESARPSHTSQYLCASSPWTENTGELFFGEGSRLTVL.

The J gene is TRBJ2-3, the V gene TRBV14, with TRBD2 matching over 7 bases. The CDR3 is 15 residues long. V was pared by 5 bases and J by 1 base, with 6 bases of the junction left unmatched. Looked up from germline, CDR1 is SGHDN and CDR2 is FVKESK. The CDR3 region has the DNA TGTGCCAGCAGCTACCGGGACTACGGCACAGATACGCAGTATTTT. This codes for CASSYRDYGTDTQYF.

The CDR3: CASSEEPRVVYEQYF. CDR3 DNA sequence: TGTGCCAGCAGTGAAGAACCACGGGTTGTCTACGAGCAGTACTTC. The chain is built from TRBV6-1 and TRBJ2-5; D uncertain. The J call is in doubt because the DNA end fits TRBJ2-7 better. The CDR3 has 15 residues. The V gene's germline CDR1 is MNHNS and CDR2 SASEGT.

The V gene is TRBV11-2, the J gene TRBJ1-5, with D tentatively TRBD1 (5 bases). CDR3 length: 14 residues. The V gene lost 6 bases and the J gene lost 9 bases, with 18 bases spanning the gap. Germline V gives CDR1 SGHAT, CDR2 FQNNGV. The CDR3 DNA sequence: TGTGCCAGCAGTACCGGACACGGTCCGGGGCCCCAGCATTTT. Protein sequence: CASSTGHGPGPQHF.

V is TRBV7-3 and J is TRBJ2-3; 7 positions match TRBD2. Germline V gene sequence: CDR1 SGHTA, CDR2 FQGTGA. This CDR3 has 15 residues. Trimming removed 0 bases from V and 0 bases from J; junction bases left unmatched: 0. Here the CDR3 reads CASSLTSGSTDTQYF. CDR3 nucleotide sequence: TGTGCCAGCAGCTTAACTAGCGGGAGCACAGATACGCAGTATTTT.

This clone showed up just a few times. This rearrangement joins TRBV6-5 to TRBJ1-2; 8 bases agree with TRBD1. After removal of 4 bases from V and 7 bases from J, the junction contained 8 bases not matched to a gene. The V gene's germline CDR1 is MNHEY and CDR2 SVGAGI. The CDR3 is 14 amino acids. This chain's CDR3 is CASSSRTGPFGYTF. The CDR3 DNA is TGTGCCAGCAGTTCCCGGACAGGGCCCTTTGGCTACACCTTC.

The chain has TRBV7-9 and TRBJ1-1, with 8 bases that match TRBD1. This CDR3 spans 16 amino acids. The germline gives CDR1 SEHNR, CDR2 FQNEAQ (reference sequence). The V segment lost 2 bases and the J segment 3 bases; nucleotides outside the gene matches: 8. DNA of the CDR3: TGTGCCAGCAGCTTAAATGGGCACAGGGGGGACACTGAAGCTTTCTTT. This sequence encodes CASSLNGHRGDTEAFF.

This clone came up a few times. The V call is TRBV5-1, the J call TRBJ2-7; TRBD2 is a possible D gene (6 bases). Trimming cost V 4 bases and J 7 bases, with 21 bases left between them. The CDR3 sequence is 15 residues long. Germline CDR1 reads SGHRS; CDR2 reads YFSETQ. For the CDR3, the DNA is TGCGCCAGCAGCCCCCAGGTAGACGGGGGTTCGGAGCAGTACTTC. Its protein is CASSPQVDGGSEQYF.

The rearrangement joins TRBV27 to TRBJ2-7; 10 positions agree with TRBD2. Germline loops: CDR1 MNHEY, CDR2 SMNVEV (reference sequence). CDR3 length equals 14 residues. With 8 bases clipped from V and 6 bases from J, the junction kept 10 bases outside the gene matches. DNA of the CDR3: TGTGCCAGCGGAGCCCCTAGCGGGGGCCCCGAGCAGTACTTC. This gives the protein CASGAPSGGPEQYF.

V is TRBV28 and J is TRBJ2-1, with 13 bases that match TRBD2. CDR3 length: 18 amino acids. In germline, CDR1 is MDHEN, CDR2 SYDVKM. V was pared by 6 bases and J by 4 bases, with 12 bases of the junction left unmatched. CDR3 nucleotides: TGTGCCAGCAGCTCTATCGGGACTAGCGGGAATTTTTACAATGAGCAGTTCTTC. It is translated as CASSSIGTSGNFYNEQFF.